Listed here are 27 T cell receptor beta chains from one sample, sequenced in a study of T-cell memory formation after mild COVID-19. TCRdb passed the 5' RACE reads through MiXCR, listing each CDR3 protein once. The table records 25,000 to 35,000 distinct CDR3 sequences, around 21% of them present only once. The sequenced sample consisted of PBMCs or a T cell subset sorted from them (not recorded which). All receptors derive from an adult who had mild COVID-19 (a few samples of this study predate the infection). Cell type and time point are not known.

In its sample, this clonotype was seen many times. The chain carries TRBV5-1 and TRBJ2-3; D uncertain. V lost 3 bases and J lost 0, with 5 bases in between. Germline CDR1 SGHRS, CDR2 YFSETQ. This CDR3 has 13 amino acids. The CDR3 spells CASSSPSTDTQYF. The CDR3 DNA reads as TGCGCCAGCAGCTCTCCTAGCACAGATACGCAGTATTTT. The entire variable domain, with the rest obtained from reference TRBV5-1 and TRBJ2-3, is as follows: KAGVTQTPRYLIKTRGQQVTLSCSPISGHRSVSWYQQTPGQGLQFLFEYFSETQRNKGNFPGRFSGRQFSNSRSEMNVSTLELGDSALYLCASSSPSTDTQYFGPGTRLTVL.

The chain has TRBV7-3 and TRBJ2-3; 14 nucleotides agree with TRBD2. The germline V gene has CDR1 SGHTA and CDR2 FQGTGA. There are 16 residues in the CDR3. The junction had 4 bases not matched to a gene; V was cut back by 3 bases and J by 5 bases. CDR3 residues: CASSLGTSGGGDTQYF. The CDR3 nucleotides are TGTGCCAGCAGCTTGGGGACTAGCGGGGGAGGAGATACGCAGTATTTT.

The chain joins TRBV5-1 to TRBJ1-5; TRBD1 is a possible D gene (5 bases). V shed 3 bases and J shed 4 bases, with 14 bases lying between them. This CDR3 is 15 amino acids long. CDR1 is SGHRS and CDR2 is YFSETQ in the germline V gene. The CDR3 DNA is TGCGCCAGCAGCTCCGTAGGAGGGGCTAATCAGCCCCAGCATTTT. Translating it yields CASSSVGGANQPQHF.

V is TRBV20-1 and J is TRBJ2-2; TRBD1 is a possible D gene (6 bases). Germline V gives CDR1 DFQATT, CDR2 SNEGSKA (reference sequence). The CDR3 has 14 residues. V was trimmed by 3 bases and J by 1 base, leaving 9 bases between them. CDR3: CSASQGLNTGELFF. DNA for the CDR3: TGCAGTGCTAGTCAGGGGTTGAACACCGGGGAGCTGTTTTTT.

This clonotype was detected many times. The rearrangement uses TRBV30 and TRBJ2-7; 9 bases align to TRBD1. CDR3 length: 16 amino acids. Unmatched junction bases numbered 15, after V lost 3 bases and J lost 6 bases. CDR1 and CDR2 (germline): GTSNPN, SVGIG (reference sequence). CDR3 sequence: CAWSLTGDRVRGEQYF. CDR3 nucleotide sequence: TGTGCCTGGAGCCTCACAGGGGACAGGGTAAGGGGCGAGCAGTACTTC.

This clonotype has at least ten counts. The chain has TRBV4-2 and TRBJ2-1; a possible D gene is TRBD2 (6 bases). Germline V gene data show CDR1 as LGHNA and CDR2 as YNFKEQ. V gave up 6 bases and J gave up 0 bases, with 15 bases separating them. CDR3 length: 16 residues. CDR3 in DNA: TGTGCCAGCAGGCATCTTAGCGGCCACTCCTACAATGAGCAGTTCTTC. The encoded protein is CASRHLSGHSYNEQFF.

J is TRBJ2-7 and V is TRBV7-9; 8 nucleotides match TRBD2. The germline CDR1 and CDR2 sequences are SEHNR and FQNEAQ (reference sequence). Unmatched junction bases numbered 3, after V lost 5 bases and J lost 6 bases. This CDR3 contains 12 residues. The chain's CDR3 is CASSRTSSEQYF. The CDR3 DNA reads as TGTGCCAGCAGCCGGACTAGCTCCGAGCAGTACTTC.

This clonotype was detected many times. CDR3 in DNA: TGTGCCAGCAGCATACGTAGCGGGGGGGCCCCTGGTGAGCAGTTCTTC. This sequence encodes CASSIRSGGAPGEQFF. The chain has TRBV7-2 and TRBJ2-1; 11 nucleotides agree with TRBD2. The germline V gene encodes CDR1 SGHTA and CDR2 FQGNSA. The CDR3 extends over 16 amino acids. V trimming: 5 bases; J trimming: 9 bases; junction bases outside the gene matches: 12.

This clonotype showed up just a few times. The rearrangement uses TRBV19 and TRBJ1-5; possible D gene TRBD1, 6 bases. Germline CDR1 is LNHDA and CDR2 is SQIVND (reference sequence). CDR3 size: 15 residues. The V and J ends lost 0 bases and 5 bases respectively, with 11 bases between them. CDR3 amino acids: CASSIEGTIYQPQHF. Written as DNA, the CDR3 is TGTGCCAGTAGTATAGAGGGGACAATCTATCAGCCCCAGCATTTT.

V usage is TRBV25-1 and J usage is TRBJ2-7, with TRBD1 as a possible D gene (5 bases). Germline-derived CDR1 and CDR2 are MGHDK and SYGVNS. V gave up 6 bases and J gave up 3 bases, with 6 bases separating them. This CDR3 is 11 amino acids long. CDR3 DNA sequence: TGTGCCAGCAGCGACAGCTACGAGCAGTACTTC. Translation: CASSDSYEQYF.

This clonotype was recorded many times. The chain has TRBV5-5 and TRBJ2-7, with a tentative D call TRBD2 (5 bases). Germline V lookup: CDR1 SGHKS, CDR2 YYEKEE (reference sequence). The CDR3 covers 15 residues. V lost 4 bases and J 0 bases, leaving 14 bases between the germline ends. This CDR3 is CASSVGPGSSYEQYF. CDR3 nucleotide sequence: TGTGCCAGCAGCGTGGGTCCGGGGAGCTCCTACGAGCAGTACTTC. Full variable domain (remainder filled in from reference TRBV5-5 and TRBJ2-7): DAGVTQSPTHLIKTRGQQVTLRCSPISGHKSVSWYQQVLGQGPQFIFQYYEKEERGRGNFPDRFSARQFPNYSSELNVNALLLGDSALYLCASSVGPGSSYEQYFGPGTRLTVT.

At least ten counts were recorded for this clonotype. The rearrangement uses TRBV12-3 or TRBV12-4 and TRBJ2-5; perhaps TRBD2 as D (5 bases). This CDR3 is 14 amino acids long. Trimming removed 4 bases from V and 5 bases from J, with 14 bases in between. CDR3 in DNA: TGTGCCAGCAGTTACCGGGGAAGGGTGGAGACCCAGTACTTC. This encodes CASSYRGRVETQYF.

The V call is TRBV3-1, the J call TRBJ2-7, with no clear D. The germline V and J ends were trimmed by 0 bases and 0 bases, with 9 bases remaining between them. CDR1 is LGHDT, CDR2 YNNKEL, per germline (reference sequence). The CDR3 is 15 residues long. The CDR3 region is CASSQDTWSSYEQYF. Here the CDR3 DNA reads TGTGCCAGCAGCCAAGATACATGGAGCTCCTACGAGCAGTACTTC.

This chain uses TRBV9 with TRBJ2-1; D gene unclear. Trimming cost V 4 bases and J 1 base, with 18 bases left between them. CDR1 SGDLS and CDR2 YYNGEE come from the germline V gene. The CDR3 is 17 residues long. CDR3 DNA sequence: TGTGCCAGCAGCCCCCCTCCGAGACTGGCGTCCTACAATGAGCAGTTCTTC. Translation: CASSPPPRLASYNEQFF.

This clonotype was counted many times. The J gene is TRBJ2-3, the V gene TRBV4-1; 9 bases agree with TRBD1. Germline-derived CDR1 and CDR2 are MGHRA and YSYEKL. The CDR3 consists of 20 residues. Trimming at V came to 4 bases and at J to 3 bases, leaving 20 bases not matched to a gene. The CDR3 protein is CASSRNRQDRGVKGTDTQYF. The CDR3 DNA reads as TGCGCCAGCAGCCGCAACCGGCAGGACAGGGGAGTGAAGGGGACAGATACGCAGTATTTT.

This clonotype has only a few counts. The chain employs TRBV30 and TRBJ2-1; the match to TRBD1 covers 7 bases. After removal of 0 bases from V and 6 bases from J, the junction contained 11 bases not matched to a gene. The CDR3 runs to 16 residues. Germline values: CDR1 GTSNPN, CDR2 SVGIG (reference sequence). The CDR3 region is CAWSVRDRVLFNEQFF. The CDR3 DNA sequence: TGTGCCTGGAGTGTACGAGACAGGGTTCTTTTCAATGAGCAGTTCTTC. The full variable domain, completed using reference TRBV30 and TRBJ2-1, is SQTIHQWPATLVQPVGSPLSLECTVEGTSNPNLYWYRQAAGRGLQLLFYSVGIGQISSEVPQNLSASRPQDRQFILSSKKLLLSDSGFYLCAWSVRDRVLFNEQFFGPGTRLTVL.

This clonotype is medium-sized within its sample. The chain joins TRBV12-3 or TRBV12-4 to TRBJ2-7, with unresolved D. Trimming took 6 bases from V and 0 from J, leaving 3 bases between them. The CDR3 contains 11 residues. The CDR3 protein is CASSSSYEQYF. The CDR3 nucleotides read TGTGCCAGCAGCAGCTCCTACGAGCAGTACTTC.

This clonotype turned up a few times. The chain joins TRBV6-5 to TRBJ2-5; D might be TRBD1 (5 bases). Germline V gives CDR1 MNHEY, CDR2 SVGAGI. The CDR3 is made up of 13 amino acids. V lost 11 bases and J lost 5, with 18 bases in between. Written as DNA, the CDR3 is TGTGCCTCACAAAGGACATTCCTTGAGACCCAGTACTTC. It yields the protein CASQRTFLETQYF.

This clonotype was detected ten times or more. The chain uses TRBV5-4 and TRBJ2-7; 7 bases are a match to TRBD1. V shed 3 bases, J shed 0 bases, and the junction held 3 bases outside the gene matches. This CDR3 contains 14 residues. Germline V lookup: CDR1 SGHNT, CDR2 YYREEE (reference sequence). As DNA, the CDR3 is TGTGCCAGCAGCTCCGGGACAGACTCCTACGAGCAGTACTTC. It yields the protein CASSSGTDSYEQYF.

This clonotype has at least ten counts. The CDR3 sequence is CAGGPNTGELFF. CDR3 bases: TGTGCCGGAGGGCCGAACACCGGGGAGCTGTTTTTT. V usage is TRBV24-1 and J usage is TRBJ2-2, with D possibly being TRBD2 (6 bases). The ends were cut back, 12 bases at V and 0 bases at J, with 7 bases in the middle. Germline assignment: CDR1 KGHDR and CDR2 SFDVKD. The CDR3 sequence is 12 residues long.

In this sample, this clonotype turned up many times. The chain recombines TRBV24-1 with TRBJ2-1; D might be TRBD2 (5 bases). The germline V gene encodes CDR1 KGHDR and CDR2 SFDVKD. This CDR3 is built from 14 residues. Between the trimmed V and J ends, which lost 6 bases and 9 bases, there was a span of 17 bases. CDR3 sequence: CATSPTTLAGEQFF. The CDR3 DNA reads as TGTGCCACCAGTCCGACTACCTTAGCTGGTGAGCAGTTCTTC.

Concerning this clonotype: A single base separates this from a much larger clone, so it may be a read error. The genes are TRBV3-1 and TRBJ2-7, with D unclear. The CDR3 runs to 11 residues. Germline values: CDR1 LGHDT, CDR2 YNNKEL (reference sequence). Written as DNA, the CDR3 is TGTGCCAGCAGCCAATCCTCCGAGCAGTACTTC. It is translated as CASSQSSEQYF.

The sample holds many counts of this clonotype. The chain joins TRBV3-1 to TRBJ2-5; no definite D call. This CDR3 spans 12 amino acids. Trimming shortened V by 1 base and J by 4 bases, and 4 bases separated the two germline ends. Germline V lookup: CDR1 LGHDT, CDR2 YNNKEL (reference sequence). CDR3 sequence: CASSQGGETQYF. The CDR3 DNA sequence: TGTGCCAGCAGCCAAGGGGGAGAGACCCAGTACTTC.

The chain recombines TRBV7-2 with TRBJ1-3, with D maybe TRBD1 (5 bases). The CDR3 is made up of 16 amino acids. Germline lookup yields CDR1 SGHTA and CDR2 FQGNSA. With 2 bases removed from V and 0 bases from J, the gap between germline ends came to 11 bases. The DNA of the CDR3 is TGTGCCAGCAGCTTACAGGGACGGAGCTCTGGAAACACCATATATTTT. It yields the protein CASSLQGRSSGNTIYF.

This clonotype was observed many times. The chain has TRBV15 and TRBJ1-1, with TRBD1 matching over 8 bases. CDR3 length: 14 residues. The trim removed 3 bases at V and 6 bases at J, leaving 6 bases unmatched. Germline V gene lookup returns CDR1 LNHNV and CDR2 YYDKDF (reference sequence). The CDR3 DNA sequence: TGTGCCACCAGCAGCGACAGGGGTCGAGCTGAAGCTTTCTTT. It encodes CATSSDRGRAEAFF.

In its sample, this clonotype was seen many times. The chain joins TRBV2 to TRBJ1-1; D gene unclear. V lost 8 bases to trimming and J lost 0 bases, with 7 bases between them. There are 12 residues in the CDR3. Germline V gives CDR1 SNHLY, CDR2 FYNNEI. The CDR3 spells CASRQMNTEAFF. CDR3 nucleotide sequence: TGTGCCAGCCGCCAGATGAACACTGAAGCTTTCTTT.

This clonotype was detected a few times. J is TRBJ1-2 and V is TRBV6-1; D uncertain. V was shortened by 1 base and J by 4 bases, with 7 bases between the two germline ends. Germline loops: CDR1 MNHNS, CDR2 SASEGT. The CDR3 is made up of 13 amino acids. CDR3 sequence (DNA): TGTGCCAGCAGTGAAGTCGCCAGCTATGGCTACACCTTC. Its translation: CASSEVASYGYTF.